This T cell receptor beta chain was profiled in a study of blood T cell repertoires in COVID-19. Across the study: From the United States, Italy and Spain came samples of acute and convalescent COVID-19. T cells, B-cell-depleted T cells, or PBMCs supplied cDNA or gDNA.

The V and J ends lost 1 base and 2 bases respectively, with 14 bases between them. CDR3 length: 16 residues. CDR1 and CDR2 from the germline V gene are SGHAT and FQNNGV. Method: immunoSEQ multiplex PCR; TCRdb's copy keeps in-frame clones and lacks some. The sample includes 55,000 or so clones, approximately 78% of them seen just once. The chain recombines TRBV11-2 with TRBJ1-1; D may be TRBD1 (5 bases). The origin of this receptor is a human donor in a cohort sampled during active or convalescent COVID-19. The sequenced material came from peripheral blood. Here the CDR3 DNA reads TGTGCCAGCAGCTTAGTAGCAGGGCCTCCTAACACTGAAGCTTTCTTT. Translated: CASSLVAGPPNTEAFF.